This passage covers 26 T cell receptor beta chains from one sample sequenced in a study of T-cell memory formation after mild COVID-19. TCRdb re-called the 5' RACE reads with MiXCR, one entry per CDR3 protein. The sample shows about 340,000 distinct CDR3 sequences, roughly 13% of them seen only once. Source material: PBMCs or a T cell subset sorted from them (not recorded which). The source is a man between 18 and 29 years old who had mild COVID-19 (a few samples of this study predate the infection). Cell type and time point are not known.

This chain links TRBV12-3 or TRBV12-4 with TRBJ2-1, with D possibly being TRBD1 (5 bases). Trimming shortened V by 5 bases and J by 0 bases, and 11 bases separated the two germline ends. CDR3 length: 15 amino acids. The CDR3 DNA follows: TGTGCCAGCAGTCTACGACAGAGCTCCTACAATGAGCAGTTCTTC. It specifies CASSLRQSSYNEQFF.

The chain employs TRBV5-1 and TRBJ2-2, with unresolved D. This CDR3 has 16 residues. Trimming took 4 bases from V and 0 from J, leaving 13 bases between them. CDR1 and CDR2 from the germline V gene are SGHRS and YFSETQ. The CDR3 bases are TGCGCCAGCAGCCCAACCGTGACAACGAACACCGGGGAGCTGTTTTTT. It encodes CASSPTVTTNTGELFF.

This chain connects TRBV7-2 to TRBJ2-7; a possible D gene is TRBD1 (6 bases). The CDR3 is 15 residues long. Trimming took 1 base from V and 1 from J, leaving 11 bases between them. The V gene's germline CDR1 is SGHTA and CDR2 FQGNSA. This chain's CDR3 is CASSLDRDPSYEQYV. DNA for the CDR3: TGTGCCAGCAGCTTAGACAGGGACCCATCCTACGAGCAGTACGTC.

As regards this clonotype: Germline is not matched at one junction end, which may reflect a read error. The chain uses TRBV4-3 and TRBJ2-1; D is uncertain. This CDR3 has 13 residues. Germline values: CDR1 LGHNA, CDR2 YSLEER. CDR3 DNA sequence: TGCGCCAGCAGACAAGCCGGAGTCGGCGAGCAGTTCTTC. Protein: CASRQAGVGEQFF.

J is TRBJ1-6 and V is TRBV5-1; D unclear. The CDR3 has 15 amino acids. Trimming took 3 bases from V and 9 from J, leaving 16 bases between them. CDR1 is SGHRS and CDR2 is YFSETQ in the germline V gene. CDR3 in DNA: TGCGCCAGCAGCTCCCTTGACACAACCACTTCACCCCTCCACTTT. Its protein is CASSSLDTTTSPLHF.

This clonotype was recorded a few times. V usage is TRBV29-1 and J usage is TRBJ1-2, with TRBD1 as a possible D gene (5 bases). Per the germline V gene, CDR1 is SQVTM and CDR2 is ANQGSEA. CDR3 size: 12 residues. V dropped 3 bases and J dropped 2 bases, with 7 bases sitting between them. The CDR3 sequence: CSVERGNYGYTF. Written as DNA, the CDR3 is TGCAGCGTTGAGCGGGGGAACTATGGCTACACCTTC.

In its sample, this clonotype was seen many times. The chain recombines TRBV18 with TRBJ1-1, with D hard to call. The germline CDR1 and CDR2 sequences are KGHSH and LQKENI. CDR3 size: 14 residues. V dropped 3 bases and J dropped 1 base, with 9 bases sitting between them. CDR3 coding DNA: TGTGCCAGCTCACCGCGGGAGGCGAACACTGAAGCTTTCTTT. It yields the protein CASSPREANTEAFF.

V is TRBV18 and J is TRBJ2-3, with 9 bases identical to TRBD2. V gave up 3 bases and J gave up 0 bases; unmatched junction bases: 19. The CDR3 contains 21 residues. CDR1 is KGHSH and CDR2 is LQKENI in the germline V gene. The CDR3 reads CASSPSIRRGGALPSTDTQYF. The DNA for the CDR3 is TGTGCCAGCTCACCCTCGATCCGGCGGGGGGGGGCACTACCAAGCACAGATACGCAGTATTTT.

This chain joins TRBV6-2 or TRBV6-3 and TRBJ1-1; D is unresolved. The CDR3 loop spans 12 amino acids. The V and J ends lost 0 bases and 8 bases respectively, with 7 bases between them. Germline-derived CDR1 and CDR2 are MNHEY and SVGEGT. CDR3 in amino acids: CASSYSPEEAFF. CDR3 DNA sequence: TGTGCCAGCAGTTACTCGCCGGAGGAAGCTTTCTTT.

This chain uses TRBV6-5 with TRBJ1-1, with D possibly TRBD1 on 5 matching bases. This CDR3 has 11 amino acids. Germline V gene lookup returns CDR1 MNHEY and CDR2 SVGAGI. V was trimmed by 5 bases and J by 8 bases, leaving 9 bases between them. CDR3 bases: TGTGCCAGCAGTGCCCCAGGGGAAGCTTTCTTT. Its translation: CASSAPGEAFF.

The V gene is TRBV7-2, the J gene TRBJ2-1, with D possibly being TRBD2 (5 bases). Germline-derived CDR1 and CDR2 are SGHTA and FQGNSA. The CDR3 runs 13 residues. Between the trimmed V and J ends, which lost 5 bases and 9 bases, there was a span of 14 bases. This CDR3 reads CASSMGAGSEQFF. DNA of the CDR3: TGTGCCAGCAGCATGGGTGCGGGCAGTGAGCAGTTCTTC.

This clonotype was seen more than once but under ten times. The chain links TRBV7-8 to TRBJ2-5, with D possibly being TRBD2 (6 bases). Trimming removed 5 bases at V and 6 bases at J, with 13 bases between. CDR3 length equals 13 residues. Germline-derived CDR1 and CDR2 are SGHVS and FQNEAQ. The chain's CDR3 is CASSGRQGQTQYF. The CDR3, as DNA: TGTGCCAGCAGCGGGAGGCAGGGTCAGACCCAGTACTTC. Drawing the rest from reference TRBV7-8 and TRBJ2-5, the complete variable domain is GAGVSQSPRYKVAKRGQDVALRCDPISGHVSLFWYQQALGQGPEFLTYFQNEAQLDKSGLPSDRFFAERPEGSVSTLKIQRTQQEDSAVYLCASSGRQGQTQYFGPGTRLLVL.

This clonotype was seen a handful of times. In nucleotides, the CDR3 is TGCGCCAGCAGCTTGGGTTGGACCGGGGCCAACGTCCTGACTTTC. Translation: CASSLGWTGANVLTF. V is TRBV5-1 and J is TRBJ2-6; D call uncertain. Germline-derived CDR1 and CDR2 are SGHRS and YFSETQ. This CDR3 spans 15 amino acids. Deletions cut 0 bases from V and 4 bases from J, with 8 bases between.

This clonotype occurred a few times. The chain employs TRBV5-1 and TRBJ2-1, with 8 positions matching TRBD2. The V gene end was trimmed by 4 bases and the J gene end by 5 bases; junction bases not matched to a gene: 11. Germline CDR1 reads SGHRS; CDR2 reads YFSETQ. The CDR3 consists of 16 residues. This CDR3 reads CASSTGLRGGNNEQFF. The CDR3 DNA follows: TGCGCCAGCAGCACCGGACTCCGGGGGGGAAACAATGAGCAGTTCTTC.

At least ten counts were recorded for this clonotype. The rearrangement links TRBV9 to TRBJ2-5; D call uncertain. The CDR3 sequence is 13 residues long. V lost 2 bases to trimming and J lost 2 bases, with 7 bases between them. Germline CDR1 reads SGDLS; CDR2 reads YYNGEE. The CDR3 DNA is TGTGCCAGCAGCGTGAGCCAGCAAGAGACCCAGTACTTC. This encodes CASSVSQQETQYF. Based on the CDR3 plus reference TRBV9 and TRBJ2-5, the full variable domain is DSGVTQTPKHLITATGQRVTLRCSPRSGDLSVYWYQQSLDQGLQFLIQYYNGEERAKGNILERFSAQQFPDLHSELNLSSLELGDSALYFCASSVSQQETQYFGPGTRLLVL.

This clonotype was seen a few times. The chain uses TRBV28 and TRBJ2-7; D not resolved. V shed 4 bases and J shed 0 bases, with 19 bases lying between them. Looked up from germline, CDR1 is MDHEN and CDR2 is SYDVKM. The length of the CDR3 is 17 residues. For the CDR3, the DNA is TGTGCCAGCAGTTCCCGCCCGTTGTTTTCGGCCTCCTACGAGCAGTACGTC. It is translated as CASSSRPLFSASYEQYV.

The CDR3 DNA reads as TGCGCCAGCAGCTTGGGCCCGGGCTACGAGCAGTACGTC. Translating gives CASSLGPGYEQYV. The gene calls are TRBV5-1 and TRBJ2-7; no reliable D call. The V gene lost 0 bases and the J gene lost 3 bases, with 7 bases spanning the gap. Germline CDR1 SGHRS, CDR2 YFSETQ. There are 13 residues in the CDR3.

This clonotype was counted only a few times. The V gene is TRBV21-1, the J gene TRBJ2-1; the table's D call of TRBD2 was not tested on the DNA. TRBV21-1 is a known pseudogene. The CDR3 is made up of 15 amino acids. The DNA of the CDR3 is TGTGCCAGCAGCAACCGGGCTAGCGGGGCCAATGAGCAGTTCTTC. Protein sequence: CASSNRASGANEQFF.

This clonotype was recorded a few times. The V call is TRBV29-1, the J call TRBJ1-1; D is undetermined. The CDR3 sequence is 11 residues long. Looked up from germline, CDR1 is SQVTM and CDR2 is ANQGSEA. The germline V and J ends were trimmed by 4 bases and 10 bases, with 13 bases remaining between them. In DNA form, the CDR3 reads TGCAGCGTTGGGGCAGGTCCTGTAGCTTTCTTT. Its protein is CSVGAGPVAFF.

In this sample, this clonotype turned up a few times. The chain couples TRBV2 to TRBJ2-5; a weak D match, TRBD1 (5 bases). V lost 3 bases, J lost 1 base, and 15 bases lay in between. Germline V gene lookup returns CDR1 SNHLY and CDR2 FYNNEI. The CDR3 covers 16 residues. For the CDR3, the DNA is TGTGCCAGCAGTGAGACAGCCGATACCTCCCAAGAGACCCAGTACTTC. Translating it yields CASSETADTSQETQYF.

This clonotype came up a few times. The chain combines TRBV7-3 with TRBJ2-1; possible D gene TRBD1, 6 bases. Germline CDR1 SGHTA, CDR2 FQGTGA. Trimming pared 5 bases from V and 0 bases from J, leaving 8 bases between. The CDR3 length is 14 residues. In nucleotides, the CDR3 is TGTGCCAGCAGCCCGGACAGCTCCTACAATGAGCAGTTCTTC. Translated: CASSPDSSYNEQFF.

This clonotype was recorded a few times. The V gene is TRBV30, the J gene TRBJ1-1; D is undetermined. CDR3 length equals 12 residues. Germline V gene data show CDR1 as GTSNPN and CDR2 as SVGIG (reference sequence). The V gene lost 2 bases and the J gene lost 2 bases, with 6 bases spanning the gap. The chain's CDR3 is CAWSLVNTEAFF. The CDR3 bases are TGTGCCTGGAGTTTGGTAAACACTGAAGCTTTCTTT. Based on the CDR3 plus reference TRBV30 and TRBJ1-1, the full variable domain is SQTIHQWPATLVQPVGSPLSLECTVEGTSNPNLYWYRQAAGRGLQLLFYSVGIGQISSEVPQNLSASRPQDRQFILSSKKLLLSDSGFYLCAWSLVNTEAFFGQGTRLTVV.

This chain uses TRBV7-3 with TRBJ2-2, with D possibly matching TRBD1 (5 bases). The V gene's germline CDR1 is SGHTA and CDR2 FQGTGA. The length of the CDR3 is 15 residues. Trimming left V 5 bases short and J 7 bases short, with 17 bases between. The CDR3 DNA reads TGTGCCAGCAGCCCCGAAGGACAAGGCTACGGGGAGCTGTTTTTT. Translated: CASSPEGQGYGELFF.

This chain connects TRBV4-1 to TRBJ1-1; D is undetermined. The CDR3 spans 15 residues. Germline CDR1 MGHRA, CDR2 YSYEKL. Between the trimmed V and J ends, which lost 1 base and 0 bases, there was a span of 9 bases. This CDR3 reads CASSQVAQLNTEAFF. In DNA, the CDR3 is TGCGCCAGCAGCCAAGTGGCGCAGCTGAACACTGAAGCTTTCTTT.

This clonotype was recorded at least ten times. This sequence joins TRBV6-2 or TRBV6-3 and TRBJ1-5; possible D gene TRBD1, 6 bases. The CDR3 contains 12 residues. From germline, CDR1 is MNHEY and CDR2 SVGEGT. V lost 6 bases and J lost 4, with 7 bases in between. CDR3 sequence reads: CASRTGNQPQHF. The CDR3 DNA reads as TGTGCCAGCAGAACAGGGAATCAGCCCCAGCATTTT.

In DNA, the CDR3 is TGCGCCAGCAGCTTGGTATCTAGCGGGGGAGATACGCAGTATTTT. Its protein is CASSLVSSGGDTQYF. The chain joins TRBV5-1 to TRBJ2-3, with 10 bases aligning to TRBD2. The CDR3 consists of 15 residues. Trimming at V came to 0 bases and at J to 5 bases, leaving 3 bases not matched to a gene. Germline V gene data show CDR1 as SGHRS and CDR2 as YFSETQ.